These 18 T cell receptor beta chains share one sample of origin, sequenced in a study of T cells expressing NK-cell markers. Reanalyzing the 5' RACE reads, TCRdb keeps one entry per CDR3 protein, without DNA. The sample holds about 260,000 distinct CDR3 sequences. Material for sequencing was blood T cells: a sorted CD56 or NKG2C T cell subset, CD4+ or CD8+ T cells, or bulk PBMC T cells (not recorded which). These receptors all stem from a man between 18 and 35 years old in good health.

The chain is built from TRBV5-1 and TRBJ2-3; the D gene TCRdb calls, TRBD1, cannot be checked with no DNA. The CDR3 has 14 residues. Germline V gene data show CDR1 as SGHRS and CDR2 as YFSETQ. This CDR3 is CASSRGTVGDTQYF.

The V and J genes are TRBV12-5 and TRBJ2-3; absent DNA, TCRdb's TRBD2 call cannot be checked. Per germline, CDR1 LGHNT and CDR2 FRNRAP. CDR3 length equals 14 residues. CDR3 region: CASGPSGRAGTQYF.

V is TRBV11-2 and J is TRBJ2-1; TCRdb's D gene call, TRBD1, goes unchecked for lack of DNA. The CDR3 sequence is 12 residues long. Germline CDR1 is SGHAT and CDR2 is FQNNGV. CDR3 amino acids: CASSPPGFEQFF.

CDR3 amino acids: CASSLYGGTFPNEQYF. The V call is TRBV7-2, the J call TRBJ2-7; with no DNA, the TCRdb D assignment of TRBD1 cannot be verified. The CDR3 has 16 residues. In germline, CDR1 is SGHTA, CDR2 FQGNSA.

The chain is built from TRBV29-1 and TRBJ1-2; TCRdb's assignment of TRBD1 cannot be checked, as there is no DNA. The CDR3 is made up of 13 amino acids. The V gene's germline CDR1 is SQVTM and CDR2 ANQGSEA. CDR3: CSVTPTGTGGYTF.

V and J are TRBV11-2 and TRBJ2-1. CDR1 is SGHAT and CDR2 is FQNNGV in the germline V gene. CDR3 length: 13 residues. The CDR3 sequence: CASSVDLQNEQFF. Full variable domain (missing parts from reference TRBV11-2 and TRBJ2-1): EAGVAQSPRYKIIEKRQSVAFWCNPISGHATLYWYQQILGQGPKLLIQFQNNGVVDDSQLPKDRFSAERLKGVDSTLKIQPAKLEDSAVYLCASSVDLQNEQFFGPGTRLTVL.

The CDR3 loop reads CATSDSRPLGETQYF. V is TRBV24-1 and J is TRBJ2-5. Germline CDR1 KGHDR, CDR2 SFDVKD. The CDR3 consists of 15 residues.

This chain links TRBV15 with TRBJ2-7; the TCRdb call, TRBD2, lacks DNA for checking. Germline CDR1 reads LNHNV; CDR2 reads YYDKDF (reference sequence). The CDR3 sequence is 18 residues long. The CDR3: CATSRQTITTGGVYEQYF.

CDR3 loop: CASGDRGIVNQPQHF. The rearrangement uses TRBV19 and TRBJ1-5; the TCRdb D gene call, TRBD1, has no DNA to confirm it. The germline gives CDR1 LNHDA, CDR2 SQIVND (reference sequence). The CDR3 sequence is 15 residues long.

This chain joins TRBV6-5 and TRBJ2-7. The CDR3 length is 14 residues. The germline V gene encodes CDR1 MNHEY and CDR2 SVGAGI. The CDR3 spells CASRSSGERYEQYF.

J is TRBJ2-3 and V is TRBV11-3. There are 11 residues in the CDR3. Germline CDR1 and CDR2: SGHNT and YENEEA. The CDR3: CASTTVGTQYF.

The J gene is TRBJ1-4, the V gene TRBV7-9; the TCRdb D gene call, TRBD1, has no DNA to confirm it. The germline CDR1 and CDR2 sequences are SEHNR and FQNEAQ (reference sequence). CDR3 size: 16 residues. CDR3: CASSPGQGATNEKLFF. The complete variable domain, with remaining parts taken from reference TRBV7-9 and TRBJ1-4, reads DTGVSQNPRHKITKRGQNVTFRCDPISEHNRLYWYRQTLGQGPEFLTYFQNEAQLEKSRLLSDRFSAERPKGSFSTLEIQRTEQGDSAMYLCASSPGQGATNEKLFFGSGTQLSVL.

The rearrangement uses TRBV7-8 and TRBJ2-4; TCRdb names TRBD1, which stays unverified in the absence of DNA. Germline V gives CDR1 SGHVS, CDR2 FQNEAQ. The CDR3 runs 19 residues. CDR3 sequence reads: CASSFLGQDQSLAKNIQYF.

The gene calls are TRBV9 and TRBJ2-7; TCRdb's D call of TRBD1 is untestable without DNA. Germline V gives CDR1 SGDLS, CDR2 YYNGEE. This CDR3 spans 14 amino acids. CDR3 sequence reads: CASSPGAFSYEQYF.

The chain couples TRBV19 to TRBJ2-1; TCRdb returns TRBD2, unconfirmable since there is no DNA. This CDR3 has 15 residues. CDR1 is LNHDA, CDR2 SQIVND, per germline (reference sequence). CDR3 in amino acids: CASSRDWSSYNEQFF.

This chain joins TRBV6-1 and TRBJ2-1; TCRdb lists TRBD1, though no DNA is available to test this call. The germline V gene encodes CDR1 MNHNS and CDR2 SASEGT. The CDR3 has 13 residues. CDR3 sequence reads: CASSEGPWNEQFF.

The chain is built from TRBV24-1 and TRBJ2-6; absent DNA, TCRdb's TRBD1 call cannot be checked. The CDR3 has 18 amino acids. In germline, CDR1 is KGHDR, CDR2 SFDVKD. The CDR3 loop is CATSDPLERSSGANVLTF.

This chain links TRBV5-1 with TRBJ1-1; the TCRdb call, TRBD1, lacks DNA for checking. The germline V gene encodes CDR1 SGHRS and CDR2 YFSETQ. The CDR3 contains 15 residues. Here the CDR3 reads CASSSTGGTGTEAFF.